This T cell receptor (beta chain) appears in the sequencing data of a study of response to subunit inactivated influenza vaccine. Study results and limitations: The authors suggested that every seasonal influenza vaccination recruits few new T cells.

This clonotype has only a few counts. Its antigen is not identified. A single record per CDR3 protein comes from TCRdb applying MiXCR to the RT-PCR reads. The sample includes 500,000 to 600,000 distinct CDR3 sequences, approximately 7.6% of them seen just once. CDR1 is SGHTA, CDR2 FQGNSA, per germline. CDR3 size: 13 residues. Trimming removed 5 bases from V and 4 bases from J, with 9 bases in between. This TCR was sampled from a man aged 45 to 75 who received an inactivated influenza vaccine. The starting material was PBMCs from blood, obtained around 25 months after vaccination. The genes are TRBV7-2 and TRBJ1-5; no reliable D call. The CDR3 DNA is TGTGCCAGCAGCGGACGTCCAAATCAGCCCCAGCATTTT. Encoded protein: CASSGRPNQPQHF.